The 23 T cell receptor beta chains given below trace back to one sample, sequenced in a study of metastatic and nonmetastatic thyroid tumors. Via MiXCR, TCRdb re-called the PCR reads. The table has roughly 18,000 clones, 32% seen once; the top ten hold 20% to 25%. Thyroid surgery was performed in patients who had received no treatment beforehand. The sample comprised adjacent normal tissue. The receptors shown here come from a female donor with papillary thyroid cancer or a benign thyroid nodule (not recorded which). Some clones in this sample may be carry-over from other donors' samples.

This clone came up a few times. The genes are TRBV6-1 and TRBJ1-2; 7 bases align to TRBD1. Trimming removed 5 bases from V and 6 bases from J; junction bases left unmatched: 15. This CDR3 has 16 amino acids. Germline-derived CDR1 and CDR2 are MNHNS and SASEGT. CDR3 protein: CASSSGTASRGDGYTF. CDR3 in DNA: TGTGCCAGCAGTTCCGGGACAGCATCCAGGGGAGATGGCTACACCTTC.

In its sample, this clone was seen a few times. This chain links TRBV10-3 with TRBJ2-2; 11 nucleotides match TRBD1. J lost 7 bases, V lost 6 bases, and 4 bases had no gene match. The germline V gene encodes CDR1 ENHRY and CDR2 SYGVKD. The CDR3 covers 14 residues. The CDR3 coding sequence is TGTGCCATCAGGGACAGGGGGCTGGTCGGGGAGCTGTTTTTT. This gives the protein CAIRDRGLVGELFF.

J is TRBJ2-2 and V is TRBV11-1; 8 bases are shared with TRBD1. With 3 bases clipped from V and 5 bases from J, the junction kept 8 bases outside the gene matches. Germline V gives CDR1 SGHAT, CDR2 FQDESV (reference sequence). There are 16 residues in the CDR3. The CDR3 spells CASSFPGGEETGELFF. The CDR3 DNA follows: TGTGCCAGCAGCTTTCCAGGGGGCGAAGAAACCGGGGAGCTGTTTTTT.

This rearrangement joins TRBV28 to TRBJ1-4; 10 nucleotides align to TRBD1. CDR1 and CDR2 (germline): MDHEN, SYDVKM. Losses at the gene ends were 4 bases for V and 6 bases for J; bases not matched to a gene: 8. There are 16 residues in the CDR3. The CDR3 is CASSSPTGGGYEKLFF. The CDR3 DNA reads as TGTGCCAGCAGTTCGCCGACAGGGGGCGGATATGAAAAACTGTTTTTT.

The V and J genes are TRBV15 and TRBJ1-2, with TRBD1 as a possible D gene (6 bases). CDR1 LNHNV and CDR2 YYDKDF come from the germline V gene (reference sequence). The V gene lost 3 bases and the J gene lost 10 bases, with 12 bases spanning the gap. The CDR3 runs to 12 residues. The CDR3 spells CATSSGYRDYTF. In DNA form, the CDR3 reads TGTGCCACCAGCAGTGGCTACAGGGACTACACCTTC. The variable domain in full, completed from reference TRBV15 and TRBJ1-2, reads DAMVIQNPRYQVTQFGKPVTLSCSQTLNHNVMYWYQQKSSQAPKLLFHYYDKDFNNEADTPDNFQSRRPNTSFCFLDIRSPGLGDTAMYLCATSSGYRDYTFGSGTRLTVV.

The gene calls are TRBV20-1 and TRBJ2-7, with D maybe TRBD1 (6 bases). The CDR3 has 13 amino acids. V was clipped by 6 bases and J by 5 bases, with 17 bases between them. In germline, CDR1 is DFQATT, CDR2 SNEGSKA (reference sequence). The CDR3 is CSATFLEGDEQYF. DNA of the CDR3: TGCAGTGCGACCTTTTTAGAGGGGGACGAGCAGTACTTC.

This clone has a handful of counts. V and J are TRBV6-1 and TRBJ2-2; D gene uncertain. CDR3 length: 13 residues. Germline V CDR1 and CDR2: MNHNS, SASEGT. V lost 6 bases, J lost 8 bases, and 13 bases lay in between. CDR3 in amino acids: CASSLDVAGELFF. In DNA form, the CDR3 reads TGTGCCAGCAGCCTGGACGTGGCGGGGGAGCTGTTTTTT.

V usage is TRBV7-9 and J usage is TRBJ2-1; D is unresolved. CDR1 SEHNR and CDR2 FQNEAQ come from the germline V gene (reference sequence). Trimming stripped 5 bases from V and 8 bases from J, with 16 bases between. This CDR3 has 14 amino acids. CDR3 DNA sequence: TGTGCCAGCAGCCGCTTTGCAGGTCCCGATGAGCAGTTCTTC. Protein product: CASSRFAGPDEQFF.

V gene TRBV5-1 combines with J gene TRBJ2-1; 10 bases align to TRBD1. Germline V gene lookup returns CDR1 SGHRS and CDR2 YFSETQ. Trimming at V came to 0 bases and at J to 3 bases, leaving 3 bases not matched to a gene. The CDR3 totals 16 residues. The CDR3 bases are TGCGCCAGCAGCTTGGAGACAGGGGGCTACTACAATGAGCAGTTCTTC. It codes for CASSLETGGYYNEQFF. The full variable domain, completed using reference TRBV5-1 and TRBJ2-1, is KAGVTQTPRYLIKTRGQQVTLSCSPISGHRSVSWYQQTPGQGLQFLFEYFSETQRNKGNFPGRFSGRQFSNSRSEMNVSTLELGDSALYLCASSLETGGYYNEQFFGPGTRLTVL.

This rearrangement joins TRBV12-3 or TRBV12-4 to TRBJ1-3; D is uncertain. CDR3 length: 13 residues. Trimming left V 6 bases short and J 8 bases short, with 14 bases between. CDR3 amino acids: CASSPGPEDTIYF. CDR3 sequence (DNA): TGTGCCAGCAGCCCCGGGCCGGAGGACACCATATATTTT.

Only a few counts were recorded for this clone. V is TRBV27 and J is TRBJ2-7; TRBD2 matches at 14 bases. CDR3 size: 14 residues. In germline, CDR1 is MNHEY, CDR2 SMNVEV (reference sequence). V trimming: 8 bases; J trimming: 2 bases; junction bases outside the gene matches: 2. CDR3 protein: CASRLAGGTYEQYF. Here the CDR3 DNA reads TGTGCCAGCCGACTAGCGGGAGGGACCTACGAGCAGTACTTC.

CDR3 sequence (DNA): TGCGCCAGCAGTGGCCTGGGACTAGCGGGTTACAATGAGCAGTTCTTC. This encodes CASSGLGLAGYNEQFF. The chain recombines TRBV10-1 with TRBJ2-1, with TRBD2 matching 12 bases. The CDR3 contains 16 residues. In germline, CDR1 is WNHNN, CDR2 SYGVQD (reference sequence). V shed 4 bases and J 4 bases; nucleotides not matched to a gene: 5.

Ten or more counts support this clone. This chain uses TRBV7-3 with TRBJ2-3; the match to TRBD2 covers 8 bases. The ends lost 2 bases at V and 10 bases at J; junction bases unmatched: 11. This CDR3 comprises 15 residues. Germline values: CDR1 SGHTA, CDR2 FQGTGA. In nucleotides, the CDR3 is TGTGCCAGCAGCTTAGACGGAAGCGGGGGTAGTGCGCAGTATTTT. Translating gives CASSLDGSGGSAQYF.

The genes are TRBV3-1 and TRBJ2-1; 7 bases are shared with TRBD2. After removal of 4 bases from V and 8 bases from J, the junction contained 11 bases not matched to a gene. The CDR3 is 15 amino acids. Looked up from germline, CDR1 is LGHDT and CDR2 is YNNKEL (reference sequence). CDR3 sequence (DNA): TGTGCCAGCAGCCTCGGGTGGGGGGGTTTCGATGAGCAGTTCTTC. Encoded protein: CASSLGWGGFDEQFF.

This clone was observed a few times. In nucleotides, the CDR3 is TGTGCCAGCCTCCGAGCGGGTACTAGCACAGATACGCAGTATTTT. Translating gives CASLRAGTSTDTQYF. V usage is TRBV6-1 and J usage is TRBJ2-3, with D perhaps TRBD2 (6 bases). Trimming pared 8 bases from V and 0 bases from J, leaving 15 bases between. CDR1 MNHNS and CDR2 SASEGT come from the germline V gene. This CDR3 has 15 residues.

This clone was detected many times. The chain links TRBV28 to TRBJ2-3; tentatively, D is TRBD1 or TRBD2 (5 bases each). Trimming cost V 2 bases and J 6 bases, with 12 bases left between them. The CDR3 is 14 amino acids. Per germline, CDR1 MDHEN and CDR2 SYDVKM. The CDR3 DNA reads TGTGCCAGCAGTTTAATAGGGGAGACGGATACGCAGTATTTT. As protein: CASSLIGETDTQYF.

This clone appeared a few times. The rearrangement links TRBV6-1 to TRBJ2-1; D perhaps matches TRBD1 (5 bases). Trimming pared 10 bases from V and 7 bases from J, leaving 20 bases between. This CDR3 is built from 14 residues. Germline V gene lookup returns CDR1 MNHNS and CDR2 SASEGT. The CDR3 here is CATQTTAGWNEQFF. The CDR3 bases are TGTGCCACCCAGACCACCGCAGGGTGGAATGAGCAGTTCTTC.

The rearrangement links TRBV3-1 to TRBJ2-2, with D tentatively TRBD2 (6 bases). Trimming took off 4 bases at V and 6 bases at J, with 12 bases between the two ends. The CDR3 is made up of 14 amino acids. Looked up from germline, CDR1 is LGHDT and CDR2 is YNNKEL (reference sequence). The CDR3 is CASSPPGGSGELFF. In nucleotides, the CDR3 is TGTGCCAGCAGCCCCCCCGGGGGATCCGGGGAGCTGTTTTTT. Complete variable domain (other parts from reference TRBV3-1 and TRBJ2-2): DTAVSQTPKYLVTQMGNDKSIKCEQNLGHDTMYWYKQDSKKFLKIMFSYNNKELIINETVPNRFSPKSPDKAHLNLHINSLELGDSAVYFCASSPPGGSGELFFGEGSRLTVL.

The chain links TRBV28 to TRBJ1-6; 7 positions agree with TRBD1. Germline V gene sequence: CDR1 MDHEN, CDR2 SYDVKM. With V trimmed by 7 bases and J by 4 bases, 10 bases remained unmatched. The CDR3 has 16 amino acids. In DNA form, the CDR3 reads TGTGCCAGCATTTCACTCCAGGGGGTGTATAATTCACCCCTCCACTTT. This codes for CASISLQGVYNSPLHF.

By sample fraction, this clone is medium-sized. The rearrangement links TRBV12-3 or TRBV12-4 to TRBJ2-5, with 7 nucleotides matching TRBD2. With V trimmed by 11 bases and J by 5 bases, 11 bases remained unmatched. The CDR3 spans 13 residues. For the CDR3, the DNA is TGTGCCTCTCGAGCGGGAAACCGGGAGACCCAGTACTTC. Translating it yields CASRAGNRETQYF.

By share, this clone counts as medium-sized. In nucleotides, the CDR3 is TGTGCCAGTAGTATCCAGGGAACGAATTCACCCCTCCACTTT. Translated: CASSIQGTNSPLHF. The chain carries TRBV19 and TRBJ1-6; D is perhaps TRBD1 (5 bases). Germline V gene sequence: CDR1 LNHDA, CDR2 SQIVND (reference sequence). The V end lost 3 bases, the J end lost 7 bases, and 10 bases lay between the germline ends. CDR3 length equals 14 residues.

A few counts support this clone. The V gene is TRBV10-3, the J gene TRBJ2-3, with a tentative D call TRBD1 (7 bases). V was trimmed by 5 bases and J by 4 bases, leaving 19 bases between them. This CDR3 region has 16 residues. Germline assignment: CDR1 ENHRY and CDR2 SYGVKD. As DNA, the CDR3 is TGTGCCATCAGTCAGGGGGGCCGCGGTTCGGCAGATACGCAGTATTTT. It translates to CAISQGGRGSADTQYF.

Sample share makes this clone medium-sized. The CDR3 loop is CASSGFGLFF. The CDR3 coding sequence is TGTGCCAGCAGTGGCTTCGGGTTGTTTTTT. The rearrangement uses TRBV12-3 or TRBV12-4 and TRBJ2-2; D remains unclear. The CDR3 runs 10 residues. V was cut by 5 bases and J by 15 bases, with 10 bases left in between.